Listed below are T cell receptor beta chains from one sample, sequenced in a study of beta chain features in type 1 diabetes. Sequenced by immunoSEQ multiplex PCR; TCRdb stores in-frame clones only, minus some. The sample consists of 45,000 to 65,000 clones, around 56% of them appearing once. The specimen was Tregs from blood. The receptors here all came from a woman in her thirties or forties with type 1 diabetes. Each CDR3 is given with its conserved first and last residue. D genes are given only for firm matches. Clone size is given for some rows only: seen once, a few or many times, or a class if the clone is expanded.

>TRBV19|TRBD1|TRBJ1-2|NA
CASSSRGRSYGYTF
TGTGCCAGTAGTTCCAGGGGGCGCAGCTATGGCTACACCTTC
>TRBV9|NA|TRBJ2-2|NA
CASSVVGSGTGELSF
NA
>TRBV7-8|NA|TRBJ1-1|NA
CASSSRGKSEAFF
TGTGCCAGCAGTAGCCGGGGAAAGTCTGAAGCTTTCTTT
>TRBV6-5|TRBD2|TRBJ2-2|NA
CASIGLAGVTGELFF
TGTGCCAGCATCGGACTAGCGGGAGTCACCGGGGAGCTGTTTTTT
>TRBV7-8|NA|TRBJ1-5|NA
CASSLAGSYQPQHF
TGTGCCAGCAGCTTAGCGGGCAGTTATCAGCCCCAGCATTTT
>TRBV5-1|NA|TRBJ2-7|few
CASRYGAEEQYF
TGCGCCAGCAGATATGGGGCGGAAGAGCAGTACTTC
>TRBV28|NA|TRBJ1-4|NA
CASRYTATNEKLFF
TGTGCCAGCAGGTACACAGCAACTAATGAAAAACTGTTTTTT
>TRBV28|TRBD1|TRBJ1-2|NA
CASTTRGGFGYTF
TGTGCCAGCACCACTCGAGGGGGCTTTGGCTACACCTTC
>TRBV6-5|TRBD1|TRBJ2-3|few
CASSAGGGTDTQYF
TGTGCCAGCAGTGCAGGGGGTGGCACAGATACGCAGTATTTT
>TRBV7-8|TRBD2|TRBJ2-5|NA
CASSLGIRTSTETQYF
TGTGCCAGCAGCTTAGGCATTCGGACTAGTACAGAGACCCAGTACTTC
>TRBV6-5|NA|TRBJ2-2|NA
CASLWASTEELFF
TGTGCCAGCTTATGGGCGAGCACCGAGGAGCTGTTTTTT
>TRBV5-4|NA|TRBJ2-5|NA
CASSLDGGVSKTQYF
TGTGCCAGCAGCTTGGACGGCGGAGTCAGCAAGACCCAGTACTTC
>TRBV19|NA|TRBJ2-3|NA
CASSRSSGTDTQYF
TGTGCCAGTAGTCGCTCTAGCGGCACAGATACGCAGTATTTT
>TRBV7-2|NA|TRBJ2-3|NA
CATSSGFGTDTQYF
TGTGCCACCTCAAGCGGGTTCGGCACAGATACGCAGTATTTT
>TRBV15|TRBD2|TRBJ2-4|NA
CATSRARASGTLFLAKNIQYF
TGTGCCACCAGCAGGGCCCGGGCTAGCGGGACCCTATTTCTAGCCAAAAACATTCAGTACTTC
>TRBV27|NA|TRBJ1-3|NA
CASSSLYGSGNTIYF
TGTGCCAGCAGTTCCCTCTACGGCTCTGGAAACACCATATATTTT
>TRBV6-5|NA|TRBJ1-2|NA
CASSYSGAYYGYTF
TGTGCCAGCAGTTACTCGGGGGCGTACTATGGCTACACCTTC
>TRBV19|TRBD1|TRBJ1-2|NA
CASTSGPGQGYGYTF
TGTGCCAGTACCTCCGGACCGGGACAGGGCTATGGCTACACCTTC
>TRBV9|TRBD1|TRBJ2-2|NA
CASTQTGGATGELFF
TGTGCCAGCACCCAGACAGGGGGCGCGACCGGGGAGCTGTTTTTT
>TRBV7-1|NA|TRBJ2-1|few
CASSLTSDTYNEQFF
TGTGCCAGCAGCTTAACGAGCGATACCTACAATGAGCAGTTCTTC
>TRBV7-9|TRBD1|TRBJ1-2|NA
CASSRLDRASGYGYTF
TGTGCCAGCAGCCGACTTGACAGGGCTTCGGGCTATGGCTACACCTTC
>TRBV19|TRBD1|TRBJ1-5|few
CASSLDRGLNQPQHF
TGTGCCAGTAGCCTCGACAGGGGGCTAAATCAGCCCCAGCATTTT
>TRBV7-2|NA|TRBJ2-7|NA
CASSLARREQYF
TGTGCCAGCAGCTTGGCGAGGCGCGAGCAGTACTTC
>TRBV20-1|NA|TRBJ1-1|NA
CSAPGVWEAFF
TGCAGTGCTCCAGGGGTTTGGGAAGCTTTCTTT
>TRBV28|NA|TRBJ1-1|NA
CASRMDRNTEAFF
TGTGCCAGCAGAATGGACAGGAACACTGAAGCTTTCTTT
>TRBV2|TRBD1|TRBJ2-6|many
CASTRTGQGAAGANVLTF
TGTGCCAGCACCCGAACCGGACAGGGAGCGGCTGGGGCCAACGTCCTGACTTTC
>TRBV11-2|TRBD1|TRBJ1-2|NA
CASSLGDNRGRYTF
TGTGCCAGCAGCTTAGGGGATAACAGGGGACGATACACCTTC
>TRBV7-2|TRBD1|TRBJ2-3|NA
CASSGTGVGTDTQYF
TGTGCCAGCAGCGGTACAGGGGTCGGCACAGATACGCAGTATTTT
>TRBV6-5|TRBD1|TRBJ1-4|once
CASSYSRSQGGEKLFF
TGTGCCAGCAGTTACTCCCGGTCACAGGGGGGCGAAAAACTGTTTTTT
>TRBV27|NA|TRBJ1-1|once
CASGRQARNTEAFF
TGTGCCAGCGGTAGACAGGCGAGGAACACTGAAGCTTTCTTT
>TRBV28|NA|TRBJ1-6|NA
CASSSTRGLHF
TGTGCCAGCAGTTCGACGAGAGGGCTCCACTTT
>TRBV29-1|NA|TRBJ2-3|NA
CSVEFLGRRGTQYF
TGCAGCGTTGAGTTCTTAGGGAGGAGGGGTACGCAGTATTTT
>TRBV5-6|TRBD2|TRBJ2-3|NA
CASSLESGGGITDTQYF
TGTGCCAGCAGCTTGGAGTCCGGCGGGGGGATCACAGATACGCAGTATTTT
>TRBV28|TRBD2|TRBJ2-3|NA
CASSLGGRGRTDTQYF
TGTGCCAGCAGTTTAGGAGGGCGGGGGAGGACAGATACGCAGTATTTT
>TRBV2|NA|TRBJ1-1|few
CASRIVNTEAFF
TGTGCCAGCAGGATAGTAAACACTGAAGCTTTCTTT
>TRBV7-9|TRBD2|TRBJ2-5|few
CASSLAPGGGARETQYF
TGTGCCAGCAGCTTAGCGCCGGGCGGGGGGGCGCGTGAGACCCAGTACTTC
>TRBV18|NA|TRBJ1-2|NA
CASSLRQGGTSSGYTF
TGTGCCAGCTCACTTCGCCAAGGGGGAACCTCAAGTGGCTACACCTTC
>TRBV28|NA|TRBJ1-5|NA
CASRTGQQPQHF
TGTGCCAGCAGAACAGGCCAACAGCCCCAGCATTTT
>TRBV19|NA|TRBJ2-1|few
CASSMEKTAPRNNEQFF
TGTGCCAGTAGTATGGAAAAGACAGCACCGAGGAACAATGAGCAGTTCTTC
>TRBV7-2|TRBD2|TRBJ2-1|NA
CASSLGGLASYNEQFF
TGTGCCAGCAGCCTAGGGGGACTAGCGTCGTACAATGAGCAGTTCTTC
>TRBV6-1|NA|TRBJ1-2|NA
CASSYRLQNYGYTF
TGTGCCAGCAGTTATAGACTGCAGAACTATGGCTACACCTTC
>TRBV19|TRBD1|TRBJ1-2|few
CASGEPGTGVFVGYTF
TGTGCCAGTGGCGAACCGGGGACAGGGGTTTTTGTCGGCTACACCTTC
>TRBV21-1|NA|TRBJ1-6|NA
CASSRPTAGNSPLHF
TGTGCCAGCAGCAGACCGACAGCAGGTAATTCACCCCTCCACTTT
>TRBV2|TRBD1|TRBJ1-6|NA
CASSEDSSTGGSPLHF
TGTGCCAGCAGTGAAGATAGTAGCACAGGGGGTTCACCCCTCCACTTT
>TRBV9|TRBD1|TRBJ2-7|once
CASSRQGGEQYF
TGTGCCAGCAGTCGACAGGGGGGCGAGCAGTACTTC
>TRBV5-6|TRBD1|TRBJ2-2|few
CASSLLGQGTGGELFF
TGTGCCAGCAGCTTGTTGGGACAGGGGACGGGCGGGGAGCTGTTTTTT
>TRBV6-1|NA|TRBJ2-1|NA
CASSATRGNEQFF
TGTGCCAGCAGTGCGACTAGAGGCAATGAGCAGTTCTTC
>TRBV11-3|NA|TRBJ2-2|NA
CASSRGAGVNTGELFF
TGTGCCAGCAGCCGAGGGGCAGGGGTAAACACCGGGGAGCTGTTTTTT
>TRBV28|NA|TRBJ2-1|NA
CATRLGDSEHEQFF
TGTGCCACCCGACTGGGGGACTCCGAGCATGAGCAGTTCTTC
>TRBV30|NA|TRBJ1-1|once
CAWNLDWKTEAFF
TGTGCCTGGAACCTAGATTGGAAAACTGAAGCTTTCTTT
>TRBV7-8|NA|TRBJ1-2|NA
CASSHRAGPYGYTF
TGTGCCAGCAGCCATCGGGCAGGGCCCTATGGCTACACCTTC
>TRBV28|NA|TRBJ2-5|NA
CASSLWGAQETQYF
TGTGCCAGCAGTTTATGGGGGGCGCAAGAGACCCAGTACTTC
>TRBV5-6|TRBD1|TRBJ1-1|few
CASSPTGYGTEAFF
TGTGCCAGCAGTCCGACAGGGTATGGCACTGAAGCTTTCTTT
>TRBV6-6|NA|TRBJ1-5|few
CASKDRPSNQPQHF
TGTGCCAGCAAGGACAGACCTAGCAATCAGCCCCAGCATTTT
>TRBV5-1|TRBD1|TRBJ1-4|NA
CASSLGGTNEKLFF
TGCGCCAGCAGCTTAGGGGGCACTAATGAAAAACTGTTTTTT
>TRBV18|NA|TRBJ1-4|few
CASSPPRGRWTNEKLFF
TGTGCCAGCTCACCACCTCGGGGGAGGTGGACTAATGAAAAACTGTTTTTT
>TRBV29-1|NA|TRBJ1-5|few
CSVGNRPNQPQHF
TGCAGCGTTGGCAACAGGCCCAATCAGCCCCAGCATTTT
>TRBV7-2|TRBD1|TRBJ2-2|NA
CASSLASGQLTGELFF
TGTGCCAGCAGCTTAGCTTCGGGACAGCTCACCGGGGAACTGTTTTTT
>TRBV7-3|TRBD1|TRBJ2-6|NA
CASSSGQGDSGANVLTF
TGTGCCAGCAGCTCGGGACAGGGCGACTCTGGGGCCAACGTCCTGACTTTC
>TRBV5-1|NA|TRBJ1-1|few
CASSFGHTEAFF
TGCGCCAGCAGCTTTGGCCATACTGAAGCTTTCTTT